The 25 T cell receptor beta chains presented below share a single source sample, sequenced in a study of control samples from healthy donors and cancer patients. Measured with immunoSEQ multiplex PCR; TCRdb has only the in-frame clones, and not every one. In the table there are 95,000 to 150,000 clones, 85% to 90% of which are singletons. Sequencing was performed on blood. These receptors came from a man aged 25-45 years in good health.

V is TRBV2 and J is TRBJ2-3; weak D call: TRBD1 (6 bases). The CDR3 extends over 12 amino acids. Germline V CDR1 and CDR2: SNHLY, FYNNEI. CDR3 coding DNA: TGTTCGTGCAGGGGAGGCACAGATACGCAGTATTTT. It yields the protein CSCRGGTDTQYF.

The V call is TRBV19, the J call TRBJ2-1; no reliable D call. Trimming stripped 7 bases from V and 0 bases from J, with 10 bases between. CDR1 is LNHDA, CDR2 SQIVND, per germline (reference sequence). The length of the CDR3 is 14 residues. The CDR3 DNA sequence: TGTGCCAGTACTACCTCCAGCTCCTACAATGAGCAGTTCTTC. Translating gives CASTTSSSYNEQFF.

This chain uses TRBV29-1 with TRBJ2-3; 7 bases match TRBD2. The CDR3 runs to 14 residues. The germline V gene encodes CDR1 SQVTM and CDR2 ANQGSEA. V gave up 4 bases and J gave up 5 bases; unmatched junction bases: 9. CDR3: CSVGTGPGGDTQYF. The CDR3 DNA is TGCAGCGTTGGTACTGGACCGGGGGGAGATACGCAGTATTTT.

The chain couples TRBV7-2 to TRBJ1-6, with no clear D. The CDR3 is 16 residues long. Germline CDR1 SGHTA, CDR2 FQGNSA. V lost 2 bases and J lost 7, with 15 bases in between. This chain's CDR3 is CASSLMRVMGNSPLHF. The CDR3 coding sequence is TGTGCCAGCAGCTTAATGAGGGTAATGGGCAATTCACCCCTCCACTTT.

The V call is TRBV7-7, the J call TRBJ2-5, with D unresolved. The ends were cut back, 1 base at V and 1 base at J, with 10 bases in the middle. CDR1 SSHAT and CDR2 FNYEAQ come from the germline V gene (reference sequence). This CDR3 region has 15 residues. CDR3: CASSLGRQIQETQYF. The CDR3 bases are TGTGCCAGCAGCTTAGGACGGCAAATCCAAGAGACCCAGTACTTC.

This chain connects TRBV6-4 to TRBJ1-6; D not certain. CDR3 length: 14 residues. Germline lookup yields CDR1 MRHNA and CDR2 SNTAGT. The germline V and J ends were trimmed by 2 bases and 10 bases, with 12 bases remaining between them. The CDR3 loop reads CASSDAAGRSPLHF. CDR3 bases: TGTGCCAGCAGTGACGCGGCAGGTCGCTCACCCCTCCACTTT.

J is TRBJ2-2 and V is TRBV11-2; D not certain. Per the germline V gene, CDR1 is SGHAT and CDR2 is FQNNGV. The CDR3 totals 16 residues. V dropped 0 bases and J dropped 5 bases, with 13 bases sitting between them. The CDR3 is CASSLEGVGWTGELFF. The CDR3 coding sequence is TGTGCCAGCAGCTTAGAGGGCGTGGGGTGGACCGGGGAGCTGTTTTTT. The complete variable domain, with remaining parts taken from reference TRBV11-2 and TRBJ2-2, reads EAGVAQSPRYKIIEKRQSVAFWCNPISGHATLYWYQQILGQGPKLLIQFQNNGVVDDSQLPKDRFSAERLKGVDSTLKIQPAKLEDSAVYLCASSLEGVGWTGELFFGEGSRLTVL.

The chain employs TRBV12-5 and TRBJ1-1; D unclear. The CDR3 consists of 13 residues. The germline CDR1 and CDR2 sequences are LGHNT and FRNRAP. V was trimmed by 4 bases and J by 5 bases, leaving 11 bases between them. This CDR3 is CASGSLIGTEAFF. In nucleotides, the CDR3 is TGTGCTAGTGGTTCCTTGATCGGAACTGAAGCTTTCTTT.

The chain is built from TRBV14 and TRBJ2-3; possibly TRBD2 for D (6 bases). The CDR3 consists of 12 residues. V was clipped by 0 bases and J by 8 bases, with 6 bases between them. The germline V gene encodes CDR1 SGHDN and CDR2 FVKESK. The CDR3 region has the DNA TGTGCCAGCAGCCAAGAGCGGGGTACGCAGTATTTT. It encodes CASSQERGTQYF.

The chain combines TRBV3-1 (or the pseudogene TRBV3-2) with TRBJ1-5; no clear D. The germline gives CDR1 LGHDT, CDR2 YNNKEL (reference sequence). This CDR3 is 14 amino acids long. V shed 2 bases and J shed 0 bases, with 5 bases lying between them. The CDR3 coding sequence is TGTGCCAGCAGCCAACAAGGTAGCAATCAGCCCCAGCATTTT. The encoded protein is CASSQQGSNQPQHF.

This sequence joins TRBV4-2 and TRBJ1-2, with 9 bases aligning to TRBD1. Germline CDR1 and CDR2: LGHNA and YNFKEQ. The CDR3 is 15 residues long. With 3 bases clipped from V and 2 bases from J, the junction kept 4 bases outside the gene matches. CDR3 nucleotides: TGTGCCAGCAGCCAGGGACAGGGAACCAACTATGGCTACACCTTC. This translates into CASSQGQGTNYGYTF.

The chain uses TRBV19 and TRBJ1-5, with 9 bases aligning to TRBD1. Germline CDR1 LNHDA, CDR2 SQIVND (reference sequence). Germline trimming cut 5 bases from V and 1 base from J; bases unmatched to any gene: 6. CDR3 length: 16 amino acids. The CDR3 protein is CASSRQGQGSNQPQHF. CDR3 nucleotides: TGTGCCAGTAGTCGCCAAGGACAGGGGAGCAATCAGCCCCAGCATTTT. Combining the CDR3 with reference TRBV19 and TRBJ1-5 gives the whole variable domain DGGITQSPKYLFRKEGQNVTLSCEQNLNHDAMYWYRQDPGQGLRLIYYSQIVNDFQKGDIAEGYSVSREKKESFPLTVTSAQKNPTAFYLCASSRQGQGSNQPQHFGDGTRLSIL.

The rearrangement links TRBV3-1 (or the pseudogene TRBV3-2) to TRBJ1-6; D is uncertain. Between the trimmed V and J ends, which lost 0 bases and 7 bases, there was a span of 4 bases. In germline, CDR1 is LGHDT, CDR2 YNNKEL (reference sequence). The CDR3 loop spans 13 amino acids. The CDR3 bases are TGTGCCAGCAGCCAAGAACCAAATTCACCCCTCCACTTT. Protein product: CASSQEPNSPLHF.

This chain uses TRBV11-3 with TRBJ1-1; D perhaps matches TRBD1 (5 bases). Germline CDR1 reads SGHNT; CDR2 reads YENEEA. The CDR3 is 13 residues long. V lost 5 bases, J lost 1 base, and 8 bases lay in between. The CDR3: CASSPQGNTEAFF. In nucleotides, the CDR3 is TGTGCCAGCAGCCCCCAGGGGAACACTGAAGCTTTCTTT.

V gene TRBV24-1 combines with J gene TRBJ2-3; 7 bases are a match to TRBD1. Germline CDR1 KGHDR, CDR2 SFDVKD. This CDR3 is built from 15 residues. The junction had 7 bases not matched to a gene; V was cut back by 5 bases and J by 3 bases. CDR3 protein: CATSVTGERTDTQYF. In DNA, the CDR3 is TGTGCCACCAGTGTTACAGGGGAAAGGACAGATACGCAGTATTTT.

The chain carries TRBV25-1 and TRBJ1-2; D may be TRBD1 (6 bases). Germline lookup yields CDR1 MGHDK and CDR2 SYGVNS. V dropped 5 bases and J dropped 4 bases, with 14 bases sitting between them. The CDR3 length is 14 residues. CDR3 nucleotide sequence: TGTGCCAGCAGTATTCGGGGGGCAAGCTATGGCTACACCTTC. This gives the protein CASSIRGASYGYTF.

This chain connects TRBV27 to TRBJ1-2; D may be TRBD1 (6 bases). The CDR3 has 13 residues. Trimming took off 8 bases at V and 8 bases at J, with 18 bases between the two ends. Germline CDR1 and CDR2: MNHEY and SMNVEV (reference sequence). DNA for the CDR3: TGTGCCAGCCGATACCCCAGGGGCGGAGGCTACACCTTC. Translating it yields CASRYPRGGGYTF.

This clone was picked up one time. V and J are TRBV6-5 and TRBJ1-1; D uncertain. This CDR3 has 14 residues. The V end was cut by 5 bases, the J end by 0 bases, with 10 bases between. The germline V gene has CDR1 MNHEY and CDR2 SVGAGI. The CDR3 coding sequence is TGTGCCAGCAGTCTCGACCGTATGAACACTGAAGCTTTCTTT. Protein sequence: CASSLDRMNTEAFF.

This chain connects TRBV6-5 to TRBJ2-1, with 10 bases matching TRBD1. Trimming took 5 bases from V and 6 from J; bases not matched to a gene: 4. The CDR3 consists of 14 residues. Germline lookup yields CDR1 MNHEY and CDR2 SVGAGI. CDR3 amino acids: CASSPGQGINEQFF. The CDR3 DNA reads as TGTGCCAGCAGTCCGGGACAGGGGATCAATGAGCAGTTCTTC.

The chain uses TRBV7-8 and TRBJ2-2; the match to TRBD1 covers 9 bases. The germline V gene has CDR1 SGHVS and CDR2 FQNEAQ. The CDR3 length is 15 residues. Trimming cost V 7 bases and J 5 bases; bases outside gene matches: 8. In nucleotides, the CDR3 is TGTGCCAGCAACCGGGGACAGGGAGGGACCGGGGAGCTGTTTTTT. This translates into CASNRGQGGTGELFF.

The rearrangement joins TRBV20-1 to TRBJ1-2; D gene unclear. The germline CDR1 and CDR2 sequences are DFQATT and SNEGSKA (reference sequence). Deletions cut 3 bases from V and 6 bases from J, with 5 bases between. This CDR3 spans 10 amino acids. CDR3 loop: CSARLDGYTF. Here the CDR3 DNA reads TGCAGTGCTAGGTTGGATGGCTACACCTTC.

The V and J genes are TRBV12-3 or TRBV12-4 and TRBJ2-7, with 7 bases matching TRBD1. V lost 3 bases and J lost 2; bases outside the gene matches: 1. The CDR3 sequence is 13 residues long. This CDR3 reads CASSLGQPYEQYF. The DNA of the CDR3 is TGTGCCAGCAGTTTGGGACAGCCCTACGAGCAGTACTTC.

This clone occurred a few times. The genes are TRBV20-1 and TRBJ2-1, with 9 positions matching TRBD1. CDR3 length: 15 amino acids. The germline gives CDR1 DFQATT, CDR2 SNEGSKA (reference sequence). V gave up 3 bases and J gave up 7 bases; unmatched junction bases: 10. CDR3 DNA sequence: TGCAGTGCTAGTTGGCCGGACAGGGGAGGAAATGAGCAGTTCTTC. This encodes CSASWPDRGGNEQFF.

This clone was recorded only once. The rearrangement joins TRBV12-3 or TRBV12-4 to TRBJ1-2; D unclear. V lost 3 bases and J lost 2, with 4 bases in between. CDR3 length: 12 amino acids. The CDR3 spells CASSFLNYGYTF. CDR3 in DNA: TGTGCCAGCAGTTTCTTAAACTATGGCTACACCTTC.

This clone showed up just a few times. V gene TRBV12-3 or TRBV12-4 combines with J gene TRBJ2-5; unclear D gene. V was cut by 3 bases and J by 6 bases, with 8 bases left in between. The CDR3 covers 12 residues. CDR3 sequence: CASSLGSQTQYF. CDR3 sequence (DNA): TGTGCCAGCAGTTTGGGTAGCCAGACCCAGTACTTC.